The rows below give T cell receptor beta chains drawn from one sample of a study of T cells in Graves' hyperthyroidism and ophthalmopathy. TCRdb used MiXCR to reprocess the multiplex PCR reads, holding one entry per CDR3 protein. The data show 600,000 or so distinct CDR3 sequences, approximately 15% seen once. Input material: blood. The receptors derive from a woman between 18 and 29 years old with Graves' ophthalmopathy. The CDR3 runs from the conserved cysteine through the conserved F or W. Fields, in order: V gene, clone size, J gene, D gene, CDR3 DNA, CDR3 protein. The D gene is left open where the match is weak. Size values are once, few and many counts, or a class for expanded clones, and some rows have none.

V gene: TRBV2
clone size: many
J gene: TRBJ2-3
D gene: TRBD1
CDR3 DNA: TGTGCCAGCAGTGACGACAGGGGCTTGGGCACAGATACGCAGTATTTT
CDR3 protein: CASSDDRGLGTDTQYF

V gene: TRBV25-1
clone size: many
J gene: TRBJ2-5
D gene: TRBD1
CDR3 DNA: TGTGCCAGCAGTGAATATCGGACAGGGTTTTCGGAGACCCAGTACTTC
CDR3 protein: CASSEYRTGFSETQYF

V gene: TRBV7-3
clone size: many
J gene: TRBJ2-5
D gene: NA
CDR3 DNA: TGTGCCAGCAGCTTAATGCGGGAAGAGACCCAGTACTTC
CDR3 protein: CASSLMREETQYF

V gene: TRBV20-1
clone size: NA
J gene: TRBJ2-1
D gene: TRBD2
CDR3 DNA: TGCAGTGCTAGAGACTTAAGCGGGAGGGTCGCCTACAATGAGCAGTTCTTC
CDR3 protein: CSARDLSGRVAYNEQFF

V gene: TRBV3-1
clone size: NA
J gene: TRBJ1-4
D gene: NA
CDR3 DNA: TGTGCCAGCACCCCACGGCGGGGAAAACTGTTTTTT
CDR3 protein: CASTPRRGKLFF

V gene: TRBV18
clone size: NA
J gene: TRBJ1-1
D gene: TRBD1
CDR3 DNA: TGTGCCAGCTCACCTTACCTTGCTCAGGGGGCCACTGAAGCTTTCTTT
CDR3 protein: CASSPYLAQGATEAFF

V gene: TRBV11-2
clone size: many
J gene: TRBJ2-1
D gene: TRBD1
CDR3 DNA: TGTGCCAGCAGCGCCCTTAGTTGGTCACAGGGGACTGAGCAGTTCTTC
CDR3 protein: CASSALSWSQGTEQFF

V gene: TRBV28
clone size: many
J gene: TRBJ1-3
D gene: NA
CDR3 DNA: TGTGCCAGCAGTTTGATGGCAGCTGCTGGAAACACCATATATTTT
CDR3 protein: CASSLMAAAGNTIYF

V gene: TRBV4-2
clone size: few
J gene: TRBJ2-5
D gene: NA
CDR3 DNA: TGTGCCAGCAGCCCCCTGATCTACCAAGAGACCCAGTACTTC
CDR3 protein: CASSPLIYQETQYF

V gene: TRBV4-1
clone size: once
J gene: TRBJ1-4
D gene: NA
CDR3 DNA: TGCGCCAGCAGCCAATGGGGATCGGGTGAAAAACTGTTTTTT
CDR3 protein: CASSQWGSGEKLFF

V gene: TRBV11-2
clone size: many
J gene: TRBJ1-2
D gene: NA
CDR3 DNA: TGTGCCAGCAGGTCCTCAACTAACTATGGCTACACCTTC
CDR3 protein: CASRSSTNYGYTF

V gene: TRBV2
clone size: many
J gene: TRBJ2-1
D gene: TRBD2
CDR3 DNA: TGTGCCAGCAGCCGAAGGACCCTTTTAGCGGGACTAGCGGGAGGAAATGAGCAGTTCTTC
CDR3 protein: CASSRRTLLAGLAGGNEQFF

V gene: TRBV19
clone size: NA
J gene: TRBJ2-1
D gene: TRBD2
CDR3 DNA: TGTGCCAGTAGTCCTAGCGGGAGGGATGAGCAGTTCTTC
CDR3 protein: CASSPSGRDEQFF

V gene: TRBV5-1
clone size: NA
J gene: TRBJ1-4
D gene: NA
CDR3 DNA: TGCGCCAGCAGCAGCAGCCTTAATGAAAAACTGTTTTTT
CDR3 protein: CASSSSLNEKLFF

V gene: TRBV4-1
clone size: few
J gene: TRBJ1-2
D gene: NA
CDR3 DNA: TGCGCCAGCAGCCAAGCCCCAGGAGGCCCTCCAAGGGATGGCTACACCTTC
CDR3 protein: CASSQAPGGPPRDGYTF

V gene: TRBV20-1
clone size: many
J gene: TRBJ2-7
D gene: TRBD2
CDR3 DNA: TGCAGTGCTAGAGCCCTAAGCGGGGGGACCTACGAGCAGTACTTC
CDR3 protein: CSARALSGGTYEQYF

V gene: TRBV10-3
clone size: many
J gene: TRBJ1-2
D gene: NA
CDR3 DNA: TGTGCCATCAGTGCAAGGGGGGGGCGCGACTATGGCTACACCTTC
CDR3 protein: CAISARGGRDYGYTF

V gene: TRBV3-1
clone size: few
J gene: TRBJ1-2
D gene: TRBD1
CDR3 DNA: TGTGCCAGCAGTCTCGGACAGGGGGCGATCCATGGCTACACCTTC
CDR3 protein: CASSLGQGAIHGYTF

V gene: TRBV20-1
clone size: NA
J gene: TRBJ2-2
D gene: TRBD2
CDR3 DNA: TGCAGTGCTCCCGCGGGGGTCGCGAACACCGGGGAGCTGTTTTTT
CDR3 protein: CSAPAGVANTGELFF

V gene: TRBV2
clone size: many
J gene: TRBJ2-1
D gene: NA
CDR3 DNA: TGTGCCAGCAGTGGTCTGGGGGCCTACAATGAGCAGTTCTTC
CDR3 protein: CASSGLGAYNEQFF

V gene: TRBV12-3/TRBV12-4
clone size: many
J gene: TRBJ1-2
D gene: NA
CDR3 DNA: TGTGCCAGCACCACCGGGACCTCCGTTTGCACCTTC
CDR3 protein: CASTTGTSVCTF

V gene: TRBV24-1
clone size: NA
J gene: TRBJ2-2
D gene: TRBD2
CDR3 DNA: TGTGCCACCAGTGATTGGTCTAGCGGGTCCCCGGGCGGGGAGCTGTTTTTT
CDR3 protein: CATSDWSSGSPGGELFF

V gene: TRBV7-2
clone size: many
J gene: TRBJ2-7
D gene: TRBD2
CDR3 DNA: TGCGCCAGCAGCCCAGGGACTAGCGGCTACGAGCAGTACTTC
CDR3 protein: CASSPGTSGYEQYF

V gene: TRBV6-1
clone size: many
J gene: TRBJ1-5
D gene: NA
CDR3 DNA: TGTGCCAGCAAGGAGGCAGATAACCATCAGCCCCAGCATTTT
CDR3 protein: CASKEADNHQPQHF

V gene: TRBV6-2/TRBV6-3
clone size: few
J gene: TRBJ2-5
D gene: NA
CDR3 DNA: TGTGCCAGCAAGTCAGCGGGCCTGGGCCAAGAGACCCAGTACTTC
CDR3 protein: CASKSAGLGQETQYF

V gene: TRBV4-1
clone size: few
J gene: TRBJ1-2
D gene: NA
CDR3 DNA: TGCGCCAGCAGCCAAGATCTAAGGCAACCCCCCTACTATGGCTACACCTTC
CDR3 protein: CASSQDLRQPPYYGYTF

V gene: TRBV10-3
clone size: NA
J gene: TRBJ2-5
D gene: TRBD1
CDR3 DNA: TGTGCCATCAAGGACAGGGGGCTCTCAGAGACCCAGTACTTC
CDR3 protein: CAIKDRGLSETQYF

V gene: TRBV9
clone size: many
J gene: TRBJ2-7
D gene: NA
CDR3 DNA: TGTGCCAGCAGCTCTCAGAACGCCAACGAGCAGTACTTC
CDR3 protein: CASSSQNANEQYF

V gene: TRBV20-1
clone size: few
J gene: TRBJ1-2
D gene: TRBD1
CDR3 DNA: TGCAGTGCTAGGGCCCAGGGGGGCGGCTACACCTTC
CDR3 protein: CSARAQGGGYTF

V gene: TRBV4-2
clone size: many
J gene: TRBJ1-1
D gene: NA
CDR3 DNA: TGTGCCAGCAGCCAAGAAGGCACCTCTAACACTGAAGCTTTCTTT
CDR3 protein: CASSQEGTSNTEAFF

V gene: TRBV27
clone size: few
J gene: TRBJ2-5
D gene: NA
CDR3 DNA: TGTGCCAGCAGTTTATACCCCTACCAAGAGACCCAGTACTTC
CDR3 protein: CASSLYPYQETQYF

V gene: TRBV11-2
clone size: NA
J gene: TRBJ2-1
D gene: TRBD2
CDR3 DNA: TGTGCCAGCAGCTCTGGGGGGGGCTCCTACAATGAGCAGTTCTTC
CDR3 protein: CASSSGGGSYNEQFF

V gene: TRBV20-1
clone size: many
J gene: TRBJ2-7
D gene: TRBD2
CDR3 DNA: TGCAGTGCTAGACCCCGTCGGGGGGGGGGCGAGCAGTACTTC
CDR3 protein: CSARPRRGGGEQYF

V gene: TRBV2
clone size: many
J gene: TRBJ2-1
D gene: NA
CDR3 DNA: TGTGCCAGCAGTGATAGAGGGGGGTTTGAGAATGAGCAGTTCTTC
CDR3 protein: CASSDRGGFENEQFF

V gene: TRBV20-1
clone size: many
J gene: TRBJ1-1
D gene: NA
CDR3 DNA: TGCAGTGCCACGTCGGGGGCGAACACTGAAGCTTTCTTT
CDR3 protein: CSATSGANTEAFF

V gene: TRBV9
clone size: many
J gene: TRBJ1-2
D gene: NA
CDR3 DNA: TGTGCCAGCAGCGCGAGGGGTCAGGGGACTAACTATGGCTACACCTTC
CDR3 protein: CASSARGQGTNYGYTF

V gene: TRBV6-1
clone size: many
J gene: TRBJ2-7
D gene: TRBD1
CDR3 DNA: TGTGCCAGCAGCCGTCGGGACAGGGGTCAATACGAGCAGTACTTC
CDR3 protein: CASSRRDRGQYEQYF

V gene: TRBV7-9
clone size: NA
J gene: TRBJ1-2
D gene: TRBD1
CDR3 DNA: TGTGCCAGCAGCTGGGACAGGGATTTAGGTACCTATGGCTACACCTTC
CDR3 protein: CASSWDRDLGTYGYTF

V gene: TRBV19
clone size: NA
J gene: TRBJ2-4
D gene: TRBD2
CDR3 DNA: TGTGCCAGTAGGACGGCCCAGCGGGAGTTCATTCAGTACTTC
CDR3 protein: CASRTAQREFIQYF

V gene: TRBV11-3
clone size: many
J gene: TRBJ1-2
D gene: TRBD1
CDR3 DNA: TGTGCCAGCAGCCTTTACCCCGGGACAGCTAATGGCTACACCTTC
CDR3 protein: CASSLYPGTANGYTF

V gene: TRBV7-8
clone size: many
J gene: TRBJ2-7
D gene: NA
CDR3 DNA: TGTGCCAGCAGCTTAGGGGTCCGAGCCCACTTTTACGAGCAGTACTTC
CDR3 protein: CASSLGVRAHFYEQYF